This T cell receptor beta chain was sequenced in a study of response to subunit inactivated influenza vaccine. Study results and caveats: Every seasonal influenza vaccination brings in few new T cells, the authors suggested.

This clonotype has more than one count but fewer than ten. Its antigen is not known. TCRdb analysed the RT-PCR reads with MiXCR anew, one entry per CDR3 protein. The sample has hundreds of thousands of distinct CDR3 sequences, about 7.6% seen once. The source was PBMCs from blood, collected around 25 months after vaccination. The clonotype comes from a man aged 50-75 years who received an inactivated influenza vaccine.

CDR3 DNA: TGTGCCAGCATTAGGAAGACTTACGAGCAGTACTTC. Encoded protein: CASIRKTYEQYF. The chain has TRBV21-1 and TRBJ2-7. TRBV21-1 is tagged as a pseudogene. The CDR3 loop spans 12 amino acids.